This T cell receptor (beta chain) was observed in a study of cytomegalovirus exposure and HLA in healthy donors. Study background: Unique TCRs from HLA-typed donors, roughly 87 million of them, were held in an early data release.

The primer mix had 60 Vbeta and 13 Jbeta primers. The assay was immunoSEQ multiplex PCR, and TCRdb's table has in-frame clones only and misses some. Here the sample table reports tens of thousands of clones. Concerning this clone itself: Its target is unknown.

Per germline, CDR1 MRHNA and CDR2 SNTAGT. The CDR3 loop spans 18 amino acids. Trimming at V came to 5 bases and at J to 6 bases, leaving 14 bases not matched to a gene. Study findings and constraints: The analysis excluded some indistinguishable V segments, including TRBV6-2 and TRBV6-3. An analysis was carried out later, and it reportedly showed fewer N-insertions in an Asian-associated ancestry cluster than the roughly 670-donor mean. In a later analysis, a missense DCLRE1C variant was linked to TCR beta V- and J-gene trimming.

Sequencing was performed on PBMCs. This chain links TRBV6-4 with TRBJ2-3; 13 bases are a match to TRBD2. This receptor was identified in a man aged 18 to 35 in good health and CMV-seropositive. The CDR3 is CASSWGAPGLAGADTQYF. DNA for the CDR3: TGTGCCAGCAGTTGGGGGGCGCCCGGACTAGCGGGAGCCGATACGCAGTATTTT.